These 5 T cell receptor beta chains were sequenced from one sample in a study of CD8 T cells in ankylosing spondylitis. TCRdb passed the 5' RACE reads through MiXCR, listing each CDR3 protein once. The sample shows 150,000 to 200,000 distinct CDR3 sequences, more than 9% of them seen only once. The sequenced sample consisted of blood, either unsorted or a sorted T cell fraction (not recorded which). The receptors shown here come from a male donor with ankylosing spondylitis or in good health (not recorded which).

The chain couples TRBV7-9 to TRBJ2-5; perhaps TRBD2 as D (6 bases). The V gene's germline CDR1 is SEHNR and CDR2 FQNEAQ (reference sequence). V lost 5 bases to trimming and J lost 2 bases, with 12 bases between them. The CDR3 is 14 residues long. The CDR3 region has the DNA TGTGCCAGCAGCATGCGGGACCCACAAGAGACCCAGTACTTC. Amino acids: CASSMRDPQETQYF.

This clonotype came up many times. The chain is built from TRBV4-1 and TRBJ1-3; D is ambiguous. The V end lost 0 bases, the J end lost 0 bases, and 6 bases lay between the germline ends. CDR1 is MGHRA, CDR2 YSYEKL, per germline. The CDR3 has 15 amino acids. The CDR3 DNA is TGCGCCAGCAGCCAAGACGCCCTCTCTGGAAACACCATATATTTT. Amino acid sequence: CASSQDALSGNTIYF.

This clonotype was recorded many times. The chain links TRBV4-2 to TRBJ1-5; no clear D gene. Germline V gene sequence: CDR1 LGHNA, CDR2 YNFKEQ. The CDR3 contains 16 residues. V lost 0 bases and J lost 6, with 15 bases in between. The CDR3 loop reads CASSQDPNRPGQPQHF. The DNA of the CDR3 is TGTGCCAGCAGCCAAGACCCGAATCGGCCGGGTCAGCCCCAGCATTTT.

The rearrangement joins TRBV5-1 to TRBJ2-3; D could derive from TRBD1 or TRBD2 (5 bases each). CDR1 is SGHRS, CDR2 YFSETQ, per germline. V was clipped by 4 bases and J by 1 base, with 13 bases between them. CDR3 length equals 15 residues. In DNA form, the CDR3 reads TGCGCCAGCAGCACCGGGACCCATCGCACAGATACGCAGTATTTT. This encodes CASSTGTHRTDTQYF.

This clonotype was seen only a few times. The DNA for the CDR3 is TGTGCCAGTAGTCGGGACCCGAGCTCCTACGAGCAGTACTTC. This translates into CASSRDPSSYEQYF. The rearrangement uses TRBV19 and TRBJ2-7; D assignment may be TRBD1 or TRBD2 (5 bases each). CDR3 size: 14 residues. Per germline, CDR1 LNHDA and CDR2 SQIVND (reference sequence). V dropped 5 bases and J dropped 0 bases, with 11 bases sitting between them. Supplemented by reference TRBV19 and TRBJ2-7, the full variable domain reads DGGITQSPKYLFRKEGQNVTLSCEQNLNHDAMYWYRQDPGQGLRLIYYSQIVNDFQKGDIAEGYSVSREKKESFPLTVTSAQKNPTAFYLCASSRDPSSYEQYFGPGTRLTVT.